This passage covers 10 T cell receptor delta chains from one sample sequenced in a study of gamma-delta T cells after stem cell transplantation. TCRdb re-called the RT-PCR reads through CATT. The sample has 3,000 to 3,500 delta-chain clones; around a fifth are singletons. The sequenced sample consisted of gamma-delta T cells. Receptors were obtained from a human donor. It is not recorded whose cells these are; they may come from a transplant donor.

V gene TRDV2 combines with J gene TRDJ1, with 9 bases aligning to TRDD3. J lost 2 bases, V lost 0 bases, and 9 bases had no gene match. The CDR3 extends over 17 amino acids. Germline V gene lookup returns CDR1 GEAIGNYY and CDR2 EKD. CDR3 loop: CACDTIPTGGETDKLIF. The CDR3 nucleotides read TGTGCCTGTGACACCATTCCTACTGGGGGAGAAACCGATAAACTCATCTTT.

This clone is medium-sized (0.01 to 0.1%) in the sample. This specimen includes other DNA sequences encoding the same CDR3. This rearrangement joins TRDV1 to TRDJ1; 13 nucleotides line up with TRDD3. CDR3 length: 23 residues. V dropped 0 bases and J dropped 0; count of bases not matched to a gene: 19. Germline V lookup: CDR1 TSWWSYY, CDR2 QGS. The CDR3 loop is CALGELVSLLRTGGYADTDKLIF. CDR3 bases: TGTGCTCTTGGGGAACTAGTCTCCCTACTTAGAACTGGGGGATACGCGGACACCGATAAACTCATCTTT.

J is TRDJ1 and V is TRDV2, with 7 nucleotides matching TRDD3. The ends lost 0 bases at V and 3 bases at J; junction bases unmatched: 15. This CDR3 comprises 18 residues. In germline, CDR1 is GEAIGNYY, CDR2 EKD. In DNA form, the CDR3 reads TGTGCCTGTGACACCGTACTGGGGACTAGGGGCCCGCCCGATAAACTCATCTTT. It specifies CACDTVLGTRGPPDKLIF.

This clone was recorded once. A much larger clone differs by one base, so this may be a read error. Other DNA sequences in this specimen translate into the identical CDR3. The chain has TRDV2 and TRDJ1; maybe TRDD2 (5 bases). V lost 2 bases, J lost 11 bases, and 26 bases lay in between. Germline V gives CDR1 GEAIGNYY, CDR2 EKD. The CDR3 is made up of 16 amino acids. Here the CDR3 reads CACDSLHSEGHGLLIF. The CDR3 nucleotides are TGTGCCTGTGACAGCCTACATTCTGAGGGGCACGGTTTGCTCATCTTT.

This clone counts as medium-sized (0.01 to 0.1%). The J gene is TRDJ1, the V gene TRDV2; 8 positions agree with TRDD3. V lost 3 bases, J lost 1 base, and 18 bases stayed unmatched. The CDR3 sequence is 19 residues long. CDR1 and CDR2 from the germline V gene are GEAIGNYY and EKD. This CDR3 reads CACDSVLGVAPHSTDKLIF. DNA for the CDR3: TGTGCCTGTGACTCAGTACTGGGGGTCGCTCCCCATTCCACCGATAAACTCATCTTT.

This clone has only one observation. A much bigger clone sits one base away, suggesting this may be a read error. Other nucleotide sequences in the sample specify the same CDR3. The rearrangement joins TRDV2 to TRDJ3; 9 bases align to TRDD3. This CDR3 comprises 16 residues. From germline, CDR1 is GEAIGNYY and CDR2 EKD. CDR3 region: CACDTVGDIETRQMFF. CDR3 nucleotide sequence: TGTGCCTGTGACACCGTGGGGGATATAGAGACCCGACAGATGTTCTTC.

Only a few counts were recorded for this clone. V and J are TRDV1 and TRDJ1; 8 bases map to TRDD3. Losses at the gene ends were 0 bases for V and 4 bases for J; bases not matched to a gene: 16. Germline CDR1 TSWWSYY, CDR2 QGS. The CDR3 totals 19 residues. CDR3 nucleotides: TGTGCTCTTGGGGAACTTACGCTGGGGGACTTCGAGGTCCTCGATAAACTCATCTTT. Amino acids: CALGELTLGDFEVLDKLIF.

The chain has TRAV29/DV5 and TRDJ1; 10 positions agree with TRDD3. The CDR3 loop spans 16 amino acids. V was clipped by 6 bases and J by 4 bases; unmatched bases: 15. CDR1 is NSMFDY and CDR2 is ISSIKDK in the germline V gene. CDR3 in DNA: TGTGCAGAAAGAGAGAAAGGGGGATACGCCAGCGATAAACTCATCTTT. It yields the protein CAEREKGGYASDKLIF. Supplemented by reference TRAV29/DV5 and TRDJ1, the full variable domain reads DQQVKQNSPSLSVQEGRISILNCDYTNSMFDYFLWYKKYPAEGPTFLISISSIKDKNEDGRFTVFLNKSAKHLSLHIVPSQPGDSAVYFCAEREKGGYASDKLIFGKGTRVTVEP.

This clone qualifies as medium-sized. The chain combines TRDV1 with TRDJ1; 7 bases line up with TRDD2. CDR1 is TSWWSYY and CDR2 is QGS in the germline V gene. The CDR3 spans 15 residues. Germline trimming cut 2 bases from V and 2 bases from J; bases unmatched to any gene: 5. The CDR3 protein is CALGEFPTQTDKLIF. In nucleotides, the CDR3 is TGTGCTCTTGGGGAATTTCCTACACAAACCGATAAACTCATCTTT.

As concerns this clone: It is likely a read error: a sequence one base away is far more abundant. Distinct nucleotide sequences in the sample also encode this CDR3. The chain has TRDV2 and TRDJ1, with 7 bases matching TRDD3. This CDR3 region has 16 residues. Trimming cost V 3 bases and J 0 bases; bases outside gene matches: 9. CDR1 and CDR2 from the germline V gene are GEAIGNYY and EKD. CDR3 nucleotides: TGTGCCTGTGACCTCTTGGGGGACCCCTACACCGATAAACTCATCTTT. Encoded protein: CACDLLGDPYTDKLIF.